This T cell receptor (beta chain) was retrieved from a study of regulatory and conventional T cells in RAG deficiency. Details on this clone: Antigen unknown.

Study-level points and caveats: Omenn patients showed >85% Treg-Tconv overlap and shorter CDR3 lengths.

Assay: immunoSEQ multiplex PCR; the TCRdb copy retains only in-frame clones and omits some. Here the sample spans tens of thousands of clones, approximately 95% being singletons. CDR1 and CDR2 from the germline V gene are SGHRS and YFSETQ. Trimming left V 2 bases short and J 3 bases short, with 5 bases between. The CDR3 sequence is 12 residues long. Genomic DNA came from blood conventional CD4+ T cells gated CD25-low CD127-high. The same sample was also used in a study of regulatory T cells. From that second work: Primers: 52 TRBV forward and 13 TRBJ reverse.

The sequence derives from a human donor in good health. Sequenced sample: CD25- CD4+ T cells sorted from blood. The gene calls are TRBV5-1 and TRBJ1-1; D unclear. The CDR3 DNA follows: TGCGCCAGCAGCTTAGCGGACACTGAAGCTTTCTTT. It encodes CASSLADTEAFF.